The clone carrying this TCR beta chain was detected only a few times. These data come from a study of blood T cells in healthy people across ages. Primed by a sample-barcoded 5' primer and a J-beta primer mix, a second PCR proceeded for 7 to 11 cycles. Each cDNA was tagged by a template-switch adaptor containing 12 random nucleotides. One entry per CDR3 protein results from TCRdb running MiXCR on the 5' RACE reads. The sample gives more than 750,000 distinct CDR3 sequences, about 28% of which show up once; roughly 10% is in the top ten. V lost 6 bases and J 2 bases, leaving 16 bases between the germline ends. CDR3 size: 14 residues. CDR1 and CDR2 from the germline V gene are DFQATT and SNEGSKA (reference sequence). There were healthy Caucasian individuals from Russia, aged about 6 to 100, serving as donors. Every donor gave approximately 10 milliliters of peripheral blood. Another study also made use of these data, one on T cells of mothers and their children. This second report adds: Extraction yielded RNA that went, in full, into cDNA synthesis at approximately 1.5 ug per 15 ul.

Input material: blood. The clonotype was recovered from a woman in her thirties or forties in good health. The chain uses TRBV20-1 and TRBJ2-5, with D perhaps TRBD2 (6 bases). The CDR3, as DNA: TGCAGTGCGGGAACGGGACTGCGTCAAGAGACCCAGTACTTC. Amino acids: CSAGTGLRQETQYF.